Ten or more counts support the clone carrying this TCR beta chain. The data are from a study of glioma-infiltrating T cells. Using RNA template, CDR3s of TCR alpha and beta were amplified with iRepertoire arm-PCR. Using its own MiXCR run on the multiplex PCR reads, TCRdb lists one record per CDR3 protein. The sample has 300,000 to 400,000 distinct CDR3 sequences; 41% are singletons. The receptor was derived from a human donor with low-grade glioma or glioblastoma, undergoing nonglioma brain surgery, or in good health (not recorded which). Sequences were obtained from glioma tissue, nonneoplastic brain tissue, or PBMCs (not recorded which).

This CDR3 reads CASSWRSSYNEQFF. CDR3 coding DNA: TGTGCCAGCAGTTGGCGGAGCTCCTACAATGAGCAGTTCTTC. This chain connects TRBV27 to TRBJ2-1; D not certain. The V gene's germline CDR1 is MNHEY and CDR2 SMNVEV (reference sequence). This CDR3 has 14 residues. The V end lost 4 bases, the J end lost 0 bases, and 7 bases lay between the germline ends.